These 32 T cell receptor beta chains share one sample of origin, sequenced in a study of OX40 agonist ivuxolimab in advanced cancers. Libraries were prepared by immunoSEQ multiplex PCR; TCRdb keeps only in-frame clonotypes and omits some of them. The sample holds more than 25,000 clones, roughly 87% seen once. The sample consisted of CD4+ or CD8+ T cells sorted from blood, taken in a trial of the OX40 agonist ivuxolimab. The receptors here all came from an adult with an advanced solid tumor such as melanoma, head and neck, liver or kidney cancer.

The genes are TRBV15 and TRBJ2-1, with 7 bases aligning to TRBD2. The CDR3 is 13 residues long. Trimming cost V 1 base and J 10 bases; bases outside gene matches: 4. Looked up from germline, CDR1 is LNHNV and CDR2 is YYDKDF (reference sequence). CDR3 loop: CATSRGAGAEQFF. DNA for the CDR3: TGTGCCACCAGCAGAGGGGCGGGAGCCGAGCAGTTCTTC.

The V and J genes are TRBV14 and TRBJ2-5; TRBD1 agrees at 9 bases. Trimming took 4 bases from V and 5 from J; bases not matched to a gene: 11. Germline V CDR1 and CDR2: SGHDN, FVKESK. The CDR3 contains 16 residues. CDR3 bases: TGTGCCAGCAGCCCAACGACAGGGGGTAGTGGGGAGACCCAGTACTTC. It codes for CASSPTTGGSGETQYF. The full variable domain, rest sourced from reference TRBV14 and TRBJ2-5, is EAGVTQFPSHSVIEKGQTVTLRCDPISGHDNLYWYRRVMGKEIKFLLHFVKESKQDESGMPNNRFLAERTGGTYSTLKVQPAELEDSGVYFCASSPTTGGSGETQYFGPGTRLLVL.

The chain carries TRBV9 and TRBJ2-7; D is possibly TRBD2 (5 bases). V shed 0 bases and J shed 6 bases, with 16 bases lying between them. Germline CDR1 and CDR2: SGDLS and YYNGEE. The CDR3 is 15 amino acids. CDR3 amino acids: CASSVVASGVGEQYF. DNA of the CDR3: TGTGCCAGCAGCGTAGTGGCGAGCGGTGTGGGCGAGCAGTACTTC.

J is TRBJ2-7 and V is TRBV6-5; the match to TRBD1 covers 8 bases. The CDR3 has 14 amino acids. With V trimmed by 4 bases and J by 4 bases, 6 bases remained unmatched. Germline V gives CDR1 MNHEY, CDR2 SVGAGI. CDR3 sequence: CASSLTGGSYEQYF. The CDR3 DNA is TGTGCCAGCAGTTTAACAGGGGGTAGTTACGAGCAGTACTTC.

The chain recombines TRBV7-8 with TRBJ2-1; TRBD2 agrees at 12 bases. The CDR3 runs 14 residues. Germline V gene lookup returns CDR1 SGHVS and CDR2 FQNEAQ. V lost 4 bases, J lost 15 bases, and 10 bases stayed unmatched. The CDR3 sequence is CASSSWTSGIKGFF. CDR3 sequence (DNA): TGTGCCAGCAGCTCCTGGACTAGCGGGATTAAGGGGTTCTTC.

The V call is TRBV9, the J call TRBJ2-5, with 8 bases fitting TRBD2. V was clipped by 0 bases and J by 5 bases; unmatched bases: 6. Germline CDR1 is SGDLS and CDR2 is YYNGEE. This CDR3 region has 15 residues. The CDR3, as DNA: TGTGCCAGCAGCGTAGCCGGGGGGGGAAGTGAGACCCAGTACTTC. Translated: CASSVAGGGSETQYF.

Here the CDR3 reads CASTGGREQFF. CDR3 sequence (DNA): TGTGCCAGCACCGGGGGGCGGGAGCAGTTCTTC. The rearrangement uses TRBV7-9 and TRBJ2-1; D is perhaps TRBD2 (7 bases). Trimming stripped 7 bases from V and 10 bases from J, with 11 bases between. Germline values: CDR1 SEHNR, CDR2 FQNEAQ (reference sequence). This CDR3 has 11 amino acids. The variable domain in full, with the rest retrieved from reference TRBV7-9 and TRBJ2-1, is DTGVSQNPRHKITKRGQNVTFRCDPISEHNRLYWYRQTLGQGPEFLTYFQNEAQLEKSRLLSDRFSAERPKGSFSTLEIQRTEQGDSAMYLCASTGGREQFFGPGTRLTVL.

The chain links TRBV4-1 to TRBJ2-1; 12 nucleotides align to TRBD2. The V segment lost 4 bases and the J segment 7 bases; nucleotides outside the gene matches: 8. This CDR3 region has 16 residues. Germline CDR1 reads MGHRA; CDR2 reads YSYEKL. The CDR3: CASSRLLAGGSNEQFF. DNA for the CDR3: TGCGCCAGCAGCCGCTTACTAGCGGGAGGTTCAAATGAGCAGTTCTTC.

A few counts support this clone. V and J are TRBV19 and TRBJ2-1, with 9 bases aligning to TRBD1. After removal of 6 bases from V and 9 bases from J, the junction contained 3 bases not matched to a gene. This CDR3 is 12 amino acids long. Germline V CDR1 and CDR2: LNHDA, SQIVND (reference sequence). The CDR3 loop reads CASRQGAGEQFF. The CDR3 DNA reads TGTGCCAGTAGACAGGGGGCCGGTGAGCAGTTCTTC. Combining the CDR3 with reference TRBV19 and TRBJ2-1 gives the whole variable domain DGGITQSPKYLFRKEGQNVTLSCEQNLNHDAMYWYRQDPGQGLRLIYYSQIVNDFQKGDIAEGYSVSREKKESFPLTVTSAQKNPTAFYLCASRQGAGEQFFGPGTRLTVL.

In its sample, this clone is medium-sized. This chain connects TRBV19 to TRBJ1-3, with D possibly TRBD1 on 6 matching bases. The CDR3 loop spans 15 amino acids. V was cut by 5 bases and J by 3 bases, with 14 bases left in between. Looked up from germline, CDR1 is LNHDA and CDR2 is SQIVND (reference sequence). The CDR3 sequence: CASSPFRGDGNTIYF. Written as DNA, the CDR3 is TGTGCCAGTAGTCCGTTCAGGGGAGATGGAAACACCATATATTTT.

CDR3 in amino acids: CASSLTRQGASTEAFF. The CDR3 DNA follows: TGCGCCAGCAGCTTGACTCGACAGGGGGCGTCCACTGAAGCTTTCTTT. The chain is built from TRBV5-1 and TRBJ1-1, with 10 bases lining up with TRBD1. The CDR3 has 16 residues. Germline assignment: CDR1 SGHRS and CDR2 YFSETQ. V trimming: 1 base; J trimming: 4 bases; junction bases outside the gene matches: 7.

The V gene is TRBV27, the J gene TRBJ2-5; D possibly matches TRBD1 or TRBD2 (6 bases each). The CDR3 sequence is 14 residues long. Germline lookup yields CDR1 MNHEY and CDR2 SMNVEV (reference sequence). Trimming removed 2 bases at V and 5 bases at J, with 12 bases between. The CDR3 is CASSLMGGRETQYF. The CDR3, as DNA: TGTGCCAGCAGTTTAATGGGGGGCAGGGAGACCCAGTACTTC.

This chain links TRBV7-2 with TRBJ2-5; 8 bases are shared with TRBD2. Germline loops: CDR1 SGHTA, CDR2 FQGNSA. With 1 base clipped from V and 6 bases from J, the junction kept 4 bases outside the gene matches. This CDR3 is built from 14 residues. The CDR3 DNA follows: TGTGCCAGCAGCTTAGGGACTAGCATAAAGACCCAGTACTTC. As protein: CASSLGTSIKTQYF.

This clone appeared once. V gene TRBV28 combines with J gene TRBJ2-1, with D perhaps matching TRBD2 (5 bases). The V end was cut by 9 bases, the J end by 5 bases, with 14 bases between. CDR3 length: 13 residues. Germline V lookup: CDR1 MDHEN, CDR2 SYDVKM. The CDR3 bases are TGTGCCAGTACATCCGGGGATAACAATGAGCAGTTCTTC. It is translated as CASTSGDNNEQFF. The full variable domain, in which reference TRBV28 and TRBJ2-1 provide the parts outside the CDR3, is DVKVTQSSRYLVKRTGEKVFLECVQDMDHENMFWYRQDPGLGLRLIYFSYDVKMKEKGDIPEGYSVSREKKERFSLILESASTNQTSMYLCASTSGDNNEQFFGPGTRLTVL.

The V gene is TRBV9, the J gene TRBJ2-7; TRBD1 matches 9 bases. Trimming at V came to 0 bases and at J to 6 bases, leaving 7 bases not matched to a gene. CDR1 and CDR2 (germline): SGDLS, YYNGEE. The CDR3 totals 15 residues. The DNA of the CDR3 is TGTGCCAGCAGCGTAGTTCCGGACAGGGGAAGCGAGCAGTACTTC. Amino acids: CASSVVPDRGSEQYF.

The gene calls are TRBV7-9 and TRBJ2-7, with TRBD1 matching over 8 bases. Germline V gene data show CDR1 as SEHNR and CDR2 as FQNEAQ (reference sequence). Trimming at V came to 1 base and at J to 6 bases, leaving 5 bases not matched to a gene. The CDR3 consists of 14 residues. CDR3 residues: CASSLGTGLSEQYF. CDR3 nucleotides: TGTGCCAGCAGCTTAGGGACAGGGTTGAGCGAGCAGTACTTC.

The chain couples TRBV10-3 to TRBJ2-7; 11 bases line up with TRBD1. V lost 10 bases and J lost 5; bases outside the gene matches: 13. CDR3 length equals 15 residues. Germline CDR1 reads ENHRY; CDR2 reads SYGVKD. In DNA, the CDR3 is TGTGCCACCAAGCGGGGGGACAGGGGGATCCACGAGCAGTACTTC. It specifies CATKRGDRGIHEQYF.

The sample holds one count of this clone. The rearrangement links TRBV28 to TRBJ2-7; D may correspond to TRBD1 or TRBD2 (5 bases each). Deletions cut 3 bases from V and 7 bases from J, with 19 bases between. Germline-derived CDR1 and CDR2 are MDHEN and SYDVKM. The length of the CDR3 is 15 residues. CDR3 amino acids: CASSFSAGRVSEQYF. The CDR3 DNA reads as TGTGCCAGCAGTTTCTCGGCAGGGCGGGTGAGTGAGCAGTACTTC.

The count of this clone is one. This chain connects TRBV29-1 to TRBJ2-3; unclear D gene. Germline V gene sequence: CDR1 SQVTM, CDR2 ANQGSEA. The CDR3 loop spans 12 amino acids. V lost 6 bases and J 5 bases, leaving 12 bases between the germline ends. CDR3 coding DNA: TGCAGCGTCAATTATCTCGGAGATACGCAGTATTTT. Protein sequence: CSVNYLGDTQYF.

The rearrangement joins TRBV5-1 to TRBJ2-5; no definite D call. V lost 2 bases and J 1 base, leaving 3 bases between the germline ends. Germline V gene sequence: CDR1 SGHRS, CDR2 YFSETQ. CDR3 length equals 12 residues. The CDR3 nucleotides are TGCGCCAGCAGCTTAGCCCAAGAGACCCAGTACTTC. This gives the protein CASSLAQETQYF.

V and J are TRBV7-9 and TRBJ2-7; the match to TRBD1 covers 7 bases. This CDR3 has 12 amino acids. From germline, CDR1 is SEHNR and CDR2 FQNEAQ (reference sequence). Germline trimming cut 8 bases from V and 0 bases from J; bases unmatched to any gene: 1. The CDR3 region is CASAGGSYEQYF. Here the CDR3 DNA reads TGTGCCAGCGCAGGGGGCTCCTACGAGCAGTACTTC. Full variable domain (missing parts from reference TRBV7-9 and TRBJ2-7): DTGVSQNPRHKITKRGQNVTFRCDPISEHNRLYWYRQTLGQGPEFLTYFQNEAQLEKSRLLSDRFSAERPKGSFSTLEIQRTEQGDSAMYLCASAGGSYEQYFGPGTRLTVT.

The chain is built from TRBV7-9 and TRBJ2-7; possibly TRBD1 for D (5 bases). The CDR3 is 14 amino acids. With 6 bases removed from V and 3 bases from J, the gap between germline ends came to 15 bases. Looked up from germline, CDR1 is SEHNR and CDR2 is FQNEAQ (reference sequence). The chain's CDR3 is CASSDSSGNYEQYF. Here the CDR3 DNA reads TGTGCCAGCAGTGACAGCTCAGGGAACTACGAGCAGTACTTC.

The gene calls are TRBV5-6 and TRBJ2-7, with 8 bases that match TRBD1. CDR1 and CDR2 (germline): SGHDT, YYEEEE. Unmatched junction bases numbered 9, after V lost 4 bases and J lost 0 bases. This CDR3 region has 16 residues. The CDR3 coding sequence is TGTGCCAGCAGCCCGACAGGGGCTCCCATCTCCTACGAGCAGTACTTC. Translation gives CASSPTGAPISYEQYF.

V is TRBV9 and J is TRBJ2-2; no reliable D call. The CDR3 contains 13 residues. V dropped 3 bases and J dropped 2 bases, with 5 bases sitting between them. Germline CDR1 is SGDLS and CDR2 is YYNGEE. The CDR3 protein is CASSALNTGELFF. The CDR3 DNA sequence: TGTGCCAGCAGCGCCCTTAACACCGGGGAGCTGTTTTTT.

The chain is built from TRBV19 and TRBJ2-1; perhaps TRBD1 as D (6 bases). With 5 bases removed from V and 4 bases from J, the gap between germline ends came to 18 bases. CDR3 length: 16 amino acids. The germline V gene encodes CDR1 LNHDA and CDR2 SQIVND (reference sequence). CDR3 residues: CASSSYRVGVYNEQFF. CDR3 nucleotides: TGTGCCAGTAGTTCCTACAGGGTCGGAGTTTACAATGAGCAGTTCTTC.

The V gene is TRBV19, the J gene TRBJ2-7, with TRBD1 matching over 9 bases. The V segment lost 6 bases and the J segment 1 base; nucleotides outside the gene matches: 13. In germline, CDR1 is LNHDA, CDR2 SQIVND (reference sequence). The CDR3 length is 17 residues. The CDR3 bases are TGTGCCAGTAGCGTAGTTCTTCCGGGACAGGGTTCCTACGAGCAGTACTTC. This codes for CASSVVLPGQGSYEQYF. Drawing the rest from reference TRBV19 and TRBJ2-7, the complete variable domain is DGGITQSPKYLFRKEGQNVTLSCEQNLNHDAMYWYRQDPGQGLRLIYYSQIVNDFQKGDIAEGYSVSREKKESFPLTVTSAQKNPTAFYLCASSVVLPGQGSYEQYFGPGTRLTVT.

The chain has TRBV18 and TRBJ2-7; D is possibly TRBD2 (7 bases). Germline V gene data show CDR1 as KGHSH and CDR2 as LQKENI. The CDR3 length is 16 residues. Trimming shortened V by 0 bases and J by 2 bases, and 14 bases separated the two germline ends. CDR3 nucleotides: TGTGCCAGCTCACCACCGGGGGGGCAGGCCCCCTACGAGCAGTACTTC. This gives the protein CASSPPGGQAPYEQYF. The full variable domain, with the rest looked up from reference TRBV18 and TRBJ2-7, is NAGVMQNPRHLVRRRGQEARLRCSPMKGHSHVYWYRQLPEEGLKFMVYLQKENIIDESGMPKERFSAEFPKEGPSILRIQQVVRGDSAAYFCASSPPGGQAPYEQYFGPGTRLTVT.

The chain is built from TRBV20-1 and TRBJ1-2; no reliable D call. The germline CDR1 and CDR2 sequences are DFQATT and SNEGSKA (reference sequence). CDR3 length: 11 amino acids. The V and J ends lost 6 bases and 8 bases respectively, with 13 bases between them. The CDR3 nucleotides read TGCAGTGCGTCCGTGGGCGCGGGCTACACCTTC. Encoded protein: CSASVGAGYTF.

The CDR3 DNA follows: TGTGCCAGCAGTGTCTCCTACGAGCAGTACTTC. Translating it yields CASSVSYEQYF. The V gene is TRBV27, the J gene TRBJ2-7; D gene ambiguous. This CDR3 is built from 11 residues. CDR1 is MNHEY, CDR2 SMNVEV, per germline (reference sequence). The V end lost 5 bases, the J end lost 0 bases, and 2 bases lay between the germline ends.

The chain carries TRBV11-2 and TRBJ2-1, with D possibly TRBD1 on 6 matching bases. There are 13 residues in the CDR3. CDR1 and CDR2 from the germline V gene are SGHAT and FQNNGV. The V end lost 9 bases, the J end lost 4 bases, and 13 bases lay between the germline ends. CDR3: CASTGQEYNEQFF. The CDR3 region has the DNA TGTGCCAGTACAGGGCAAGAGTACAATGAGCAGTTCTTC.

This clone was seen just once. The chain has TRBV4-1 and TRBJ2-1; 11 nucleotides agree with TRBD2. The CDR3 is 16 residues long. Germline CDR1 reads MGHRA; CDR2 reads YSYEKL. Germline trimming cut 3 bases from V and 2 bases from J; bases unmatched to any gene: 3. CDR3 DNA sequence: TGCGCCAGCAGCCACCAACTAGCGGGGGCCTACAATGAGCAGTTCTTC. Its protein product is CASSHQLAGAYNEQFF.

The chain combines TRBV7-9 with TRBJ2-2; maybe TRBD1 (6 bases). Germline CDR1 reads SEHNR; CDR2 reads FQNEAQ (reference sequence). This CDR3 comprises 19 residues. V was cut by 5 bases and J by 1 base, with 23 bases left in between. Here the CDR3 DNA reads TGTGCCAGCAGCCCTACCCCGCGGATAGGACAGAGGAACACCGGGGAGCTGTTTTTT. It specifies CASSPTPRIGQRNTGELFF. Filled out from reference TRBV7-9 and TRBJ2-2, the complete variable domain reads DTGVSQNPRHKITKRGQNVTFRCDPISEHNRLYWYRQTLGQGPEFLTYFQNEAQLEKSRLLSDRFSAERPKGSFSTLEIQRTEQGDSAMYLCASSPTPRIGQRNTGELFFGEGSRLTVL.